The table lists the clone carrying this T cell receptor beta chain with a few counts. Its antigen is still unknown. The data are from a study of T-cell memory formation after mild COVID-19. Study results and caveats: CD4+ clones that contracted lay mainly in CM and EM; CD8+ ones lay in EMRA. Confirmation of SARS-CoV-2 specificity was lacking for second-wave clones peaking day 37.

Each CDR3 protein gets one entry after TCRdb re-called the 5' RACE reads with MiXCR. This table has fewer than 350,000 distinct CDR3 sequences, approximately 8.4% appearing once. V lost 0 bases to trimming and J lost 0 bases, with 7 bases between them. CDR1 and CDR2 from the germline V gene are SGHRS and YFSETQ. This CDR3 contains 15 residues. Material: PBMCs or a T cell subset sorted from them (not recorded which). The receptor comes from a man between 18 and 35 years old who had mild COVID-19 (a few samples of this study predate the infection). Cell type and time point are not known. V is TRBV5-1 and J is TRBJ2-1; the D is unclear. CDR3 amino acids: CASSLAQSSYNEQFF. CDR3 sequence (DNA): TGCGCCAGCAGCTTGGCCCAGAGCTCCTACAATGAGCAGTTCTTC.